This is a list of T cell receptor beta chains from one sample in a study of T cell responses to AZD1222 COVID-19 vaccine. Data came from immunoSEQ multiplex PCR; TCRdb stores just in-frame clones and leaves some out. The table records just over 150,000 clones, about nine tenths of them present only once. The sequences come from peripheral blood, collected on day 0 of AZD1222 vaccination. The receptors derive from an adult in good health. Each CDR3 is given with its conserved first and last residue. The order of the fields is J gene, D gene, V gene, clone size, CDR3 length, CDR3 DNA, CDR3 protein. D genes are given only for firm matches. Size tells how often a clone was seen (once, few, many) or the class of an expanded clone, and some rows leave it out.

TRBJ1-4 - TRBV3-1/TRBV3-2 - 14 TGTGCCAGCAGCCAAGCGGGACTAGTCGAAAAACTGTTTTTT CASSQAGLVEKLFF
TRBJ1-1 - TRBV10-3 - 12 TGTGCCATCAGTAGCGAACCCACTGAAGCTTTCTTT CAISSEPTEAFF
TRBJ2-7 TRBD1 TRBV6-5 - 15 TGTGCCAGCAGTTACGGAAGACAGGGTGCCTACGAGCAGTACTTC CASSYGRQGAYEQYF
TRBJ2-6 - TRBV28 once 17 TGTGCCAGCAGTTCGGGGACCCTAAGTCCCGGGGCCAACGTCCTGACTTTC CASSSGTLSPGANVLTF
TRBJ2-2 - TRBV29-1 - 13 TGCAGCACCGGGACTTCTAACACCGGGGAGCTGTTTTTT CSTGTSNTGELFF
TRBJ2-7 - TRBV10-3 - 13 TGTGCCATCAGCGACAGGATCTCCTACGAGCAGTACTTC CAISDRISYEQYF
TRBJ1-1 - TRBV12-3/TRBV12-4 - 12 TGTGCCAGCAGTTTTTTGAACACTGAAGCTTTCTTT CASSFLNTEAFF
TRBJ2-1 TRBD2 TRBV6-6 - 15 TGTGCCAGCAGTTACTCGGAAATAGCGGGGAATGAGCAGTTCTTC CASSYSEIAGNEQFF
TRBJ2-7 - TRBV11-3 - 15 TGTGCCAGCAGCCTACTGGGGCTAAGCTGGTACGAGCAGTACTTC CASSLLGLSWYEQYF
TRBJ2-4 - TRBV6-1 once 16 TGTGCCAGCAGTGAGATCCCCCCTCTAGCCAAAAACATTCAGTACTTC CASSEIPPLAKNIQYF
TRBJ2-7 - TRBV9 - 15 TGTGCCAGCAGCGCGTCCGGGACCGACACCTACGAGCAGTACTTC CASSASGTDTYEQYF
TRBJ2-7 TRBD1 TRBV5-6 - 14 TGTGCCAGCAGCAAGGACAGGGGGGACGGCGAGCAGTACTTC CASSKDRGDGEQYF
TRBJ2-1 TRBD2 TRBV9 - 15 TGTGCCAGCAGCGTCACCGGGACTAGCGGGAGAGAGCAGTTCTTC CASSVTGTSGREQFF
TRBJ2-1 TRBD2 TRBV15 - 24 TGTGCCACCAGCAGAGATCCGACAGGGGGCTTTGGGAGGGCTAGCGGGAGGGCCTACAATGAGCAGTTCTTC CATSRDPTGGFGRASGRAYNEQFF
TRBJ1-1 - TRBV10-3 - 16 TGTGCCATCAGTGAGACTTCAGTCGGACAGCTGGGCGAAGCTTTCTTT CAISETSVGQLGEAFF
TRBJ1-5 - TRBV19 once 15 TGTGCCAGTAGTTTAGAGGACGTGGGTGGTCAGCCCCAGCATTTT CASSLEDVGGQPQHF
TRBJ2-1 TRBD1 TRBV6-5 - 13 TGTGCCAGCAGAAAGACAGGGGACAATGAGCAGTTCTTC CASRKTGDNEQFF
TRBJ2-2 - TRBV14 - 15 TGTGCCAGCAGCCAATTCCAGCCACGGACCGGGGAGCTGTTTTTT CASSQFQPRTGELFF
TRBJ2-1 - TRBV27 once 15 TGTGCCAGCAGTTTACAGGGCTTCTGGGGCAATGAGCAGTTCTTC CASSLQGFWGNEQFF
TRBJ2-1 TRBD2 TRBV5-4 - 15 TGTGCCAGCAGCTTGTCCGGACTAGCGGACAATGAGCAGTTCTTC CASSLSGLADNEQFF
TRBJ1-3 - TRBV28 - 15 TGTGCCAGCTCACGAGACGGCATTTCTGGAAACACCATATATTTT CASSRDGISGNTIYF
TRBJ2-7 TRBD1 TRBV5-6 - 14 TGTGCCAGCAGCGACAGGGGCTACTCCTACGAGCAGTACTTC CASSDRGYSYEQYF
TRBJ2-1 - TRBV25-1 - 18 TGTGCCAGCAGTGAATATCGTCAAGCGGGCCTCTCCTACAATGAGCAGTTCTTC CASSEYRQAGLSYNEQFF
TRBJ1-5 - TRBV6-4 - 13 TGTGCCAGCAGTGACTCAGGCAATCAGCCCCAGCATTTT CASSDSGNQPQHF
TRBJ1-5 - TRBV4-2 - 17 TGTGCCAGCAGCCAAGTTTCTGCTGAGGGGCTCAATCAGCCCCAGCATTTT CASSQVSAEGLNQPQHF
TRBJ1-1 - TRBV19 - 13 TGTGCCAGTAGTACAGGGGATAACACTGAAGCTTTCTTT CASSTGDNTEAFF
TRBJ1-2 - TRBV19 - 15 TGTGCCAGTAGTAGAACCGTTGGACAGCCCTATGGCTACACCTTC CASSRTVGQPYGYTF
TRBJ2-3 - TRBV6-6 - 16 TGTGCCAGCAGTTACCCTAAAGGGGCCTACACAGATACGCAGTATTTT CASSYPKGAYTDTQYF
TRBJ2-7 - TRBV28 few 13 TGTGCCAGCAGTTTCAATAGAGCTCACGAGCAGTACTTC CASSFNRAHEQYF
TRBJ1-5 - TRBV29-1 few 14 TGCAGCGCCCGATCGGGGAGTGGCAATCAGCCCCAGCATTTT CSARSGSGNQPQHF
TRBJ2-7 - TRBV28 once 15 TGTGCCAGCAGTTTATCCGGCAGGGCCTCCTACGAGCAGTACTTC CASSLSGRASYEQYF
TRBJ2-7 - TRBV20-1 - 13 TGCAGTGCTAGTGGGACCGCCTTTTACGAGCAGTACTTC CSASGTAFYEQYF
TRBJ1-2 - TRBV28 once 13 TGTGCCAGCAATTCTGGGGTTCACTATGGCTACACCTTC CASNSGVHYGYTF
TRBJ2-7 - TRBV18 - 15 TGTGCCAGCTCAGAGGGGGCTAGCGGACCCTACGAGCAGTACTTC CASSEGASGPYEQYF
TRBJ2-1 TRBD2 TRBV19 - 15 TGTGCCAGTGCGGAACTAGCGGGCACCTACAATGAGCAGTTCTTC CASAELAGTYNEQFF